The TCR beta chain under discussion was sequenced for a study of T cells after yellow fever vaccination. Background on the study: SMART-Seq v4 Ultra Low Input handled preparation of low-cell-number fractions.

This clonotype showed up many times. Its specificity is not known. Study-level findings and limits: Some clonotypes, a small share, were shared between CD4 and CD8 compartments. Most primary-vaccination clones reappeared after the booster (around 95% CD4, roughly 88% CD8).

CDR3 length: 13 residues. Trimming stripped 5 bases from V and 0 bases from J, with 8 bases between. TCRdb re-derived calls from the 5' RACE reads in MiXCR, one entry per CDR3 protein. The sample includes about 120,000 distinct CDR3 sequences, roughly 9% of them seen just once. The chain couples TRBV12-3 or TRBV12-4 to TRBJ2-7; D possibly corresponds to TRBD1 (5 bases). This clonotype originated in a man between 18 and 29 years old who received the YFV17D yellow fever vaccine. Here the sequenced sample was CD8+ T cells sorted from PBMCs, taken on the day of the yellow fever booster vaccination. CDR3 DNA sequence: TGTGCCAGCAGTCCCCAGGGCTCCTACGAGCAGTACTTC. Protein sequence: CASSPQGSYEQYF.